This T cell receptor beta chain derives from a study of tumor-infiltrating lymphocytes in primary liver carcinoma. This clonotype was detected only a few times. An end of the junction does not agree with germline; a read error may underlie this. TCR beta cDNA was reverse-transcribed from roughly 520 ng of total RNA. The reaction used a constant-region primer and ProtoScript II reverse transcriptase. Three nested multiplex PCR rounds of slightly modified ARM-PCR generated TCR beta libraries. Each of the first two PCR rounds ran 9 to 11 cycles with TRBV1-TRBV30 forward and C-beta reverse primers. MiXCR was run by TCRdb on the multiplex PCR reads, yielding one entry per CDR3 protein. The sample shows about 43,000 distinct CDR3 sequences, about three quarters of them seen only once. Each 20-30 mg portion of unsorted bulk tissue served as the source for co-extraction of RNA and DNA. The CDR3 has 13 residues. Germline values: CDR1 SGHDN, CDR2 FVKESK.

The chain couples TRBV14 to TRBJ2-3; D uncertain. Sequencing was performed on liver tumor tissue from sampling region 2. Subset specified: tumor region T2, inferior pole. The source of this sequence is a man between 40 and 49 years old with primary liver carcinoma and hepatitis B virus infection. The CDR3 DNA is TGTGCCAGTAGCCCGAGACTTACAGATACGCAGTATTTT. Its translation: CASSPRLTDTQYF.